The present TCR beta chain was sequenced within a study of CD8 T cells in Susac syndrome. Study outcomes and limitations: The number of Susac-specific public clones found was roughly 16 in total CD8+ repertoires and 4 to 6 in CD8+ TEMRA repertoires.

The table lists this clonotype with a count of one. The target antigen is unknown. Reverse transcription of about 0.45 to 1 ug RNA was carried out with random hexamers. TCRdb analysed the immunoSEQ multiplex PCR reads with MiXCR anew, one entry per CDR3 protein. The data show some 130,000 distinct CDR3 sequences, with around 93% seen just once and about 0.18% held by the top ten. The patients with Susac syndrome satisfied recently defined diagnostic criteria for either definite or probable disease. TEMRA cells underwent FACS enrichment and CD8+ and CD4+ T cells underwent negative isolation. Losses at the gene ends were 7 bases for V and 3 bases for J; bases not matched to a gene: 7. This CDR3 region has 14 residues. Germline V CDR1 and CDR2: SGDLS, YYNGEE.

This rearrangement joins TRBV9 to TRBJ1-5; 7 bases are a match to TRBD1. This TCR was recovered from a human donor with Susac syndrome. Sequences were obtained from CD8+ T cells from PBMCs. CDR3 in DNA: TGTGCCAGCCAGACAGGGTCCAACAATCAGCCCCAGCATTTT. Protein sequence: CASQTGSNNQPQHF.